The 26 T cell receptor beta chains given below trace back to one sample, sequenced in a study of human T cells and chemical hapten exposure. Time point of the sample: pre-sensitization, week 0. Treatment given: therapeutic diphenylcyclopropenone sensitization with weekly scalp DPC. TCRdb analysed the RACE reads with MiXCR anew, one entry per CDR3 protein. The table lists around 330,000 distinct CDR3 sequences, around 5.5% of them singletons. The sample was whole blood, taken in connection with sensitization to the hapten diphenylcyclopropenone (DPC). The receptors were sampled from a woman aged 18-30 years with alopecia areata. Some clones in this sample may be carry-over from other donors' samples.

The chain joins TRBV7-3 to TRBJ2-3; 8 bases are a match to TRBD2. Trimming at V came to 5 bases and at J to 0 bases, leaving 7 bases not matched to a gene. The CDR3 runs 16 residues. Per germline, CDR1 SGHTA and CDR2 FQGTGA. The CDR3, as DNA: TGTGCCAGCAGCCCCCGGGGGGGATTTAGCACAGATACGCAGTATTTT. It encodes CASSPRGGFSTDTQYF.

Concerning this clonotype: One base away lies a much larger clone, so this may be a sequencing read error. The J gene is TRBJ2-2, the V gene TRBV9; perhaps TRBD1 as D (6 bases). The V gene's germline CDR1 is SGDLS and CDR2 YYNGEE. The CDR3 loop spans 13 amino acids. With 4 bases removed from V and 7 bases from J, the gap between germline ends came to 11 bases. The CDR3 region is CASSSQGIGELFF. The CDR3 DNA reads TGTGCCAGCAGCTCACAGGGAATCGGGGAGCTGTTTTTT. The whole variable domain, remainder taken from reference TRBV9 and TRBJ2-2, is DSGVTQTPKHLITATGQRVTLRCSPRSGDLSVYWYQQSLDQGLQFLIQYYNGEERAKGNILERFSAQQFPDLHSELNLSSLELGDSALYFCASSSQGIGELFFGEGSRLTVL.

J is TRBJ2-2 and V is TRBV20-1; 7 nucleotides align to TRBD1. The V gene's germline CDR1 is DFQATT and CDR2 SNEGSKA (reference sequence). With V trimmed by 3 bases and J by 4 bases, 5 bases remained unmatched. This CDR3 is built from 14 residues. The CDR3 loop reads CSASVSGGTGELFF. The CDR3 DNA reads TGCAGTGCTAGCGTCTCAGGGGGCACCGGGGAGCTGTTTTTT.

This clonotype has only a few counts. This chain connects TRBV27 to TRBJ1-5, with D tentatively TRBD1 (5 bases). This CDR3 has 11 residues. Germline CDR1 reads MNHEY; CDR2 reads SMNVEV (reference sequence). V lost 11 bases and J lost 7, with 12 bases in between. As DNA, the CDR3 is TGTGCCGGGAAGGGGAACCAGCCCCAGCATTTT. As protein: CAGKGNQPQHF.

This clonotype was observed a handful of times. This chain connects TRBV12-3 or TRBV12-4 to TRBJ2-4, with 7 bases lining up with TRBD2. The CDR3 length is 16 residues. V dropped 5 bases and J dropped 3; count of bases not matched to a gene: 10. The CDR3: CASSPGGLAGKNIQYF. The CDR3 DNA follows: TGTGCCAGCAGTCCCGGGGGTTTAGCGGGCAAAAACATTCAGTACTTC.

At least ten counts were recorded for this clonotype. CDR3: CASSVDVDSNQPQHF. The CDR3 nucleotides read TGCGCCAGCAGCGTGGACGTAGATAGCAATCAGCCCCAGCATTTT. The rearrangement joins TRBV4-3 to TRBJ1-5; D is unclear. Per the germline V gene, CDR1 is LGHNA and CDR2 is YSLEER. V was pared by 5 bases and J by 0 bases, with 11 bases between. CDR3 size: 15 residues.

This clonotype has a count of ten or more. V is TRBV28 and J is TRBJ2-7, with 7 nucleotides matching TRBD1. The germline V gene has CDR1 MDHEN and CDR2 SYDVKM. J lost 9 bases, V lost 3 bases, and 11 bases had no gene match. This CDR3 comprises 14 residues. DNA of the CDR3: TGTGCCAGCAGTTTCGAGGGGGCTCAGGCTGGGCAGTACTTC. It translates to CASSFEGAQAGQYF. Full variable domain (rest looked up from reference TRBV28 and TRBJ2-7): DVKVTQSSRYLVKRTGEKVFLECVQDMDHENMFWYRQDPGLGLRLIYFSYDVKMKEKGDIPEGYSVSREKKERFSLILESASTNQTSMYLCASSFEGAQAGQYFGPGTRLTVT.

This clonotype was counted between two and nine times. The CDR3 sequence: CASSEFRDFGSYEQYF. The CDR3, as DNA: TGTGCCAGCAGTGAATTCCGGGACTTTGGATCCTACGAGCAGTACTTC. The genes are TRBV25-1 and TRBJ2-7; TRBD2 might be the D (6 bases). CDR1 and CDR2 (germline): MGHDK, SYGVNS. This CDR3 spans 16 amino acids. V was shortened by 1 base and J by 1 base, with 14 bases between the two germline ends.

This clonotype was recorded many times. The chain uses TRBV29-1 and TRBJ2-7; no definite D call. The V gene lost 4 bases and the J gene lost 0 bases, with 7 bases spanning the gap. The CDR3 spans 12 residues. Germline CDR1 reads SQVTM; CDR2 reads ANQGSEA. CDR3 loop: CSVGTPSYEQYF. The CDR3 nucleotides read TGCAGCGTTGGAACACCCTCCTACGAGCAGTACTTC.

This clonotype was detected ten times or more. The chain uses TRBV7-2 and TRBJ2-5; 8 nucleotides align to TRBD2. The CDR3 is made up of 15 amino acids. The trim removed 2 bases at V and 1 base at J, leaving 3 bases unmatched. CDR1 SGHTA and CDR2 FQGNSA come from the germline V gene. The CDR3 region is CASSLQRGPQETQYF. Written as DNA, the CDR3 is TGTGCCAGCAGCTTACAGCGGGGGCCCCAAGAGACCCAGTACTTC.

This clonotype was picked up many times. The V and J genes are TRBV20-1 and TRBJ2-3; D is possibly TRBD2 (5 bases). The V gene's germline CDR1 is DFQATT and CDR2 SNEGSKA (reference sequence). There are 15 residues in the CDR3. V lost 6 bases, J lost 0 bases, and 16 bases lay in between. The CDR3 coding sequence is TGCAGTGCCACGAGTGGACGGGAAAGCACAGATACGCAGTATTTT. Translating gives CSATSGRESTDTQYF.

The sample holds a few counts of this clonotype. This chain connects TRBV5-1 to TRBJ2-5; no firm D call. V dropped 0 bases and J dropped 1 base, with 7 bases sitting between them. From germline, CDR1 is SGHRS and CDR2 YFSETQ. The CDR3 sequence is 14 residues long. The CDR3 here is CASSLEGRQETQYF. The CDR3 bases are TGCGCCAGCAGCTTGGAAGGCCGCCAAGAGACCCAGTACTTC.

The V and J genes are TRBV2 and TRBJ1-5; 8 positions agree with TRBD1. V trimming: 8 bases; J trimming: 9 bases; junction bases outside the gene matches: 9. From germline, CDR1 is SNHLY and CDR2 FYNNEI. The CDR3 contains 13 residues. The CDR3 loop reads CASDRGAAVPQHF. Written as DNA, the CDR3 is TGTGCCAGCGACAGGGGAGCAGCGGTGCCCCAGCATTTT. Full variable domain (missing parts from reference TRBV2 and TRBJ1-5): EPEVTQTPSHQVTQMGQEVILRCVPISNHLYFYWYRQILGQKVEFLVSFYNNEISEKSEIFDDQFSVERPDGSNFTLKIRSTKLEDSAMYFCASDRGAAVPQHFGDGTRLSIL.

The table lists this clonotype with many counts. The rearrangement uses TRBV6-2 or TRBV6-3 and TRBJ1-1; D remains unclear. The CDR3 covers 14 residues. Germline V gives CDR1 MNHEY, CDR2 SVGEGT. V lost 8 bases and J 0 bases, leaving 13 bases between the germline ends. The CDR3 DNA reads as TGTGCCAGCGTCTCCTTTGCCATGAACACTGAAGCTTTCTTT. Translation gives CASVSFAMNTEAFF.

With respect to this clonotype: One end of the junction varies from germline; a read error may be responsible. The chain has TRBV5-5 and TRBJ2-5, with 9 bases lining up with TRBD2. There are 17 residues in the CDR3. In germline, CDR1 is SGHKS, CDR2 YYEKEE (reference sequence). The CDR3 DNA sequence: TGTGCCAGGAGCTCCGATTCAGCGGGGGGCATCCAAGAGACCCAGTACTTC. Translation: CARSSDSAGGIQETQYF. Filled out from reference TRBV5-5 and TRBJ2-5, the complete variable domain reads DAGVTQSPTHLIKTRGQQVTLRCSPISGHKSVSWYQQVLGQGPQFIFQYYEKEERGRGNFPDRFSARQFPNYSSELNVNALLLGDSALYLCARSSDSAGGIQETQYFGPGTRLLVL.

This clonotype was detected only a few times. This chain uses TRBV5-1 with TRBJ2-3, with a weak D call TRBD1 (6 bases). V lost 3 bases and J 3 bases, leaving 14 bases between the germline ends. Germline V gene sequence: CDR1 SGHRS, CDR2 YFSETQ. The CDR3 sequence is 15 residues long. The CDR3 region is CASSSKTGPTDTQYF. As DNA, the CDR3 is TGCGCCAGCAGCTCCAAGACAGGCCCTACAGATACGCAGTATTTT.

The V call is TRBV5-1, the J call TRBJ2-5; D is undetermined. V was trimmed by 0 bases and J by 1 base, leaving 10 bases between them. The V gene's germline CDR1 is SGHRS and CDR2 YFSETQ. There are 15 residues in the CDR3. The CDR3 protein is CASSLAGTSQETQYF. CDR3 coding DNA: TGCGCCAGCAGCTTGGCAGGTACTTCCCAAGAGACCCAGTACTTC.

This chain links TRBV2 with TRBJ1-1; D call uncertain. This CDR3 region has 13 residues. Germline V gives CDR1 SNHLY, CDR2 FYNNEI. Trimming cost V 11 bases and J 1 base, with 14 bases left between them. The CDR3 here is CAVQREGNTEAFF. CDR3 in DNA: TGTGCCGTTCAAAGGGAAGGGAACACTGAAGCTTTCTTT.

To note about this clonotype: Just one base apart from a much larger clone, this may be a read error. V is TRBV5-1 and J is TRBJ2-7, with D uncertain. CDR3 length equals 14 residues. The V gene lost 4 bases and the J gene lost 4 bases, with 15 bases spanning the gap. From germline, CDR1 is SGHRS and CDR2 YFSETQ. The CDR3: CASSPSTDGYEQYF. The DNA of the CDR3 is TGCGCCAGCAGCCCGAGCACGGACGGATACGAGCAGTACTTC. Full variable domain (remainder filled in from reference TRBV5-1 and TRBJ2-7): KAGVTQTPRYLIKTRGQQVTLSCSPISGHRSVSWYQQTPGQGLQFLFEYFSETQRNKGNFPGRFSGRQFSNSRSEMNVSTLELGDSALYLCASSPSTDGYEQYFGPGTRLTVT.

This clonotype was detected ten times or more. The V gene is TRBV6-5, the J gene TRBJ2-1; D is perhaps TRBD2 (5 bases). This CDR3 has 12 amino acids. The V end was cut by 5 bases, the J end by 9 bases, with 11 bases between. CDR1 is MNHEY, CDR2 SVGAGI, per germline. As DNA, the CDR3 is TGTGCCAGCAGTAGTGAGGGTTCTGAGCAGTTCTTC. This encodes CASSSEGSEQFF.

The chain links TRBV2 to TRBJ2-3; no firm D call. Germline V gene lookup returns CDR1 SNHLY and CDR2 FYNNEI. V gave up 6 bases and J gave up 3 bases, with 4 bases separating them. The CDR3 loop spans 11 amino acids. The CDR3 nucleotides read TGTGCCAGCAGAGAGACAGATACGCAGTATTTT. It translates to CASRETDTQYF.

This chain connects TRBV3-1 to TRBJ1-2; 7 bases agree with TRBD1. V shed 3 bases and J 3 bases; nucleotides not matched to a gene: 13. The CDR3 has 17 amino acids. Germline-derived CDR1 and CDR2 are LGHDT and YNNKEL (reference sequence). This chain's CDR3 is CASSQELETGPYYGYTF. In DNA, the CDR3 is TGTGCCAGCAGCCAGGAACTGGAGACAGGGCCGTACTATGGCTACACCTTC.

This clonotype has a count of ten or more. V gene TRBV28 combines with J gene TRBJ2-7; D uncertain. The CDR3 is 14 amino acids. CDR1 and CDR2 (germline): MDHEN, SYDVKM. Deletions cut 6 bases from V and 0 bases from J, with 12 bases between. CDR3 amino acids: CASSLPDGSYEQYF. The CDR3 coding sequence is TGTGCCAGCAGCCTCCCGGACGGCTCCTACGAGCAGTACTTC.

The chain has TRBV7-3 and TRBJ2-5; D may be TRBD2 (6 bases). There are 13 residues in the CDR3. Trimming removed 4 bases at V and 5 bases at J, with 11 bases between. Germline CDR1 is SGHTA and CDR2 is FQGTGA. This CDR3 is CASSSGLGETQYF. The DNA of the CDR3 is TGTGCCAGCAGCTCGGGACTTGGGGAGACCCAGTACTTC.

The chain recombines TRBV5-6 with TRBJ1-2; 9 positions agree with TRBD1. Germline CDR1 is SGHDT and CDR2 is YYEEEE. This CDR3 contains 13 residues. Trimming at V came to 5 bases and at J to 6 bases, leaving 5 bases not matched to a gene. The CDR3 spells CASRRDRVDGYTF. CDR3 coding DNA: TGTGCCAGCAGACGGGACAGGGTTGATGGCTACACCTTC.

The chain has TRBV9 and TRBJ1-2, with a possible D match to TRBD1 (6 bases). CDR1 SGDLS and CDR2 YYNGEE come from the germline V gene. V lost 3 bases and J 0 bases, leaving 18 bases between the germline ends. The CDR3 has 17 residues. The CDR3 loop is CASSAPKEQGPNYGYTF. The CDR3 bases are TGTGCCAGCAGCGCCCCAAAGGAGCAGGGGCCTAACTATGGCTACACCTTC.